What follows is one TCR beta chain and its context. Indicated treatment: around 19 received Ad26.COV2.S at low or high dose, single or two shots; several received placebo; per-sample allocation not given. Vaccine and placebo recipients were sampled on day 63 after the first injection. Assay used: immunoSEQ multiplex PCR; TCRdb lists only in-frame clones, some missing. The sample carries about 500,000 clones, nearly 90% recorded once. The sample comes from a study of Ad26.COV2.S vaccination and SARS-CoV-2 variants. Sequences were derived from peripheral blood, sampled in a trial of Ad26.COV2.S vaccine versus placebo. The clonotype was recovered from a person between 18 and 65 years old who received the Ad26.COV2.S COVID-19 vaccine or a placebo.

The CDR3 reads CASIGTLGDPNTEAFF. In DNA, the CDR3 is TGTGCCAGCATAGGGACACTCGGGGACCCGAACACTGAAGCTTTCTTT. The chain employs TRBV27 and TRBJ1-1, with D perhaps matching TRBD1 (6 bases). CDR3 length: 16 residues. The germline V and J ends were trimmed by 7 bases and 1 base, with 19 bases remaining between them. Germline CDR1 and CDR2: MNHEY and SMNVEV (reference sequence).